A selection of T cell receptor beta chains follows, all from one sample in a study of OX40 agonist ivuxolimab in advanced cancers. Produced via immunoSEQ multiplex PCR; TCRdb's table is partial and in-frame only. This table holds about 77,000 clones, around 80% found once. This specimen consisted of CD4+ or CD8+ T cells sorted from blood, obtained in a trial of the OX40 agonist ivuxolimab. The receptors originated from an adult with an advanced solid tumor such as melanoma, head and neck, liver or kidney cancer. The CDR3 runs from the conserved cysteine through the conserved F or W.

TRBV4-2,TRBJ1-2,CASSLSPMQGAAFNGYTF
TRBV5-6,TRBJ2-5,CASSLDRLETQYF
TRBV6-1,TRBJ2-3,CATHQGGTDTQYF
TRBV7-3,TRBJ2-1,CASSFRQSDGEQFF
TRBV6-5,TRBJ2-7,CASSSGRSSYEQYF
TRBV4-2,TRBJ1-5,CASSQDTRSNQPQHF
TRBV5-1,TRBJ2-3,CASSLTGEVRTDTQYF
TRBV28,TRBJ2-5,CASGYWGGHQETQYF
TRBV28,TRBJ2-5,CASEMGARGGETQYF
TRBV7-9,TRBJ1-4,CASSPSQGMNEKLFF
TRBV7-6,TRBJ2-1,CASSLGQGNNEQFF
TRBV6-1,TRBJ1-1,CASSLRDMNTEAFF
TRBV6-5,TRBJ1-2,CAAPGPGPTYTF
TRBV7-2,TRBJ2-5,CASSSTYQETQYF
TRBV7-2,TRBJ1-2,CASSLVSYGYTF